This TCR beta chain was sequenced for a study of cytomegalovirus exposure and HLA in healthy donors. Study details: Per a later analysis, the approximately 620 first-cohort and 110 or so validation repertoires shared one platform. The study, taken as a whole, reports: Rarity marked most TCR sequences, yet some public TCRs occurred in many donors.

CDR1 and CDR2 from the germline V gene are WSHSY and SAAADI. The V end lost 7 bases, the J end lost 3 bases, and 13 bases lay between the germline ends. This CDR3 contains 13 residues. With respect to this clone: Its specificity is unknown.

The assay was immunoSEQ multiplex PCR, and TCRdb's table has in-frame clones only and misses some. The profile shows about 360,000 clones, roughly 90% of them singletons. The chain joins TRBV10-2 to TRBJ2-7; perhaps TRBD1 as D (5 bases). The origin of this receptor is a woman younger than 35 in good health and CMV-seronegative. Sequenced input: PBMCs. This CDR3 is CASMGQGNYEQYF. CDR3 DNA sequence: TGCGCCAGCATGGGGCAAGGCAACTACGAGCAGTACTTC.